The 22 T cell receptor beta chains below come from one sample, sequenced in a study of OX40 agonist ivuxolimab in advanced cancers. Measured with immunoSEQ multiplex PCR; TCRdb has only the in-frame clones, and not every one. The sample records around 64,000 clones, 82% being singletons. The material sequenced was CD4+ or CD8+ T cells sorted from blood, taken in a trial of the OX40 agonist ivuxolimab. These receptor sequences come from an adult with an advanced solid tumor such as melanoma, head and neck, liver or kidney cancer.

The rearrangement joins TRBV5-4 to TRBJ2-7, with D maybe TRBD2 (6 bases). V was shortened by 6 bases and J by 4 bases, with 20 bases between the two germline ends. The CDR3 has 15 residues. Germline V gene sequence: CDR1 SGHNT, CDR2 YYREEE (reference sequence). The CDR3 reads CASTFSSGLPYEQYF. Here the CDR3 DNA reads TGTGCCAGCACCTTTAGCTCGGGACTTCCATACGAGCAGTACTTC.

The rearrangement links TRBV5-6 to TRBJ2-2, with D unclear. The V end lost 2 bases, the J end lost 2 bases, and 7 bases lay between the germline ends. The germline CDR1 and CDR2 sequences are SGHDT and YYEEEE. This CDR3 comprises 14 residues. CDR3 sequence: CASSFGVNTGELFF. The CDR3 DNA reads TGTGCCAGCAGCTTCGGAGTTAACACCGGGGAGCTGTTTTTT.

This clone was detected only a few times. The rearrangement uses TRBV5-1 and TRBJ2-6, with unresolved D. This CDR3 is built from 16 residues. Germline V gene lookup returns CDR1 SGHRS and CDR2 YFSETQ. With 4 bases removed from V and 0 bases from J, the gap between germline ends came to 11 bases. CDR3 protein: CASSPEPYSGANVLTF. CDR3 DNA: TGCGCCAGCAGCCCGGAACCCTACTCTGGGGCCAACGTCCTGACTTTC.

The V call is TRBV10-3, the J call TRBJ1-5; a weak D match, TRBD1 (6 bases). Germline V lookup: CDR1 ENHRY, CDR2 SYGVKD. The CDR3 sequence is 13 residues long. Trimming stripped 7 bases from V and 3 bases from J, with 10 bases between. In DNA form, the CDR3 reads TGTGCCATCAATACAGGGAACAATCAGCCCCAGCATTTT. Its translation is CAINTGNNQPQHF.

The chain combines TRBV30 with TRBJ2-5, with TRBD2 matching over 10 bases. With V trimmed by 7 bases and J by 2 bases, 10 bases remained unmatched. CDR3 size: 15 residues. CDR1 is GTSNPN and CDR2 is SVGIG in the germline V gene (reference sequence). CDR3 in DNA: TGTGCCTATCTCCTACTAGCGGGAAGACAAGAGACCCAGTACTTC. Protein sequence: CAYLLLAGRQETQYF.

J is TRBJ2-1 and V is TRBV5-4; TRBD2 agrees at 8 bases. The CDR3 runs 13 residues. The V gene's germline CDR1 is SGHNT and CDR2 YYREEE (reference sequence). V gave up 1 base and J gave up 7 bases; unmatched junction bases: 1. The CDR3 sequence is CASSLTGGNEQFF. The CDR3 DNA sequence: TGTGCCAGCAGCTTGACGGGAGGGAATGAGCAGTTCTTC.

The chain couples TRBV7-8 to TRBJ2-5; D gene unclear. The DNA end is a closer match to TRBJ2-7, so the J assignment may be wrong. From germline, CDR1 is SGHVS and CDR2 FQNEAQ. The CDR3 spans 14 residues. DNA of the CDR3: TGTGCCAGCAGCTTAGGACCCGATTTCCACGAGCAGTACTTC. Translated: CASSLGPDFHEQYF.

The chain is built from TRBV2 and TRBJ1-1; D unresolved. Between the trimmed V and J ends, which lost 8 bases and 1 base, there was a span of 11 bases. This CDR3 has 13 residues. Germline assignment: CDR1 SNHLY and CDR2 FYNNEI. The CDR3 reads CASSQDRNTEAFF. Here the CDR3 DNA reads TGTGCCAGCTCCCAGGACCGGAACACTGAAGCTTTCTTT.

V usage is TRBV30 and J usage is TRBJ2-1; 8 bases map to TRBD2. The length of the CDR3 is 15 residues. Losses at the gene ends were 2 bases for V and 7 bases for J; bases not matched to a gene: 10. Per the germline V gene, CDR1 is GTSNPN and CDR2 is SVGIG (reference sequence). CDR3 DNA: TGTGCCTGGAGTCCCGCGCTGGCGGGAGGTAATGAGCAGTTCTTC. Its translation: CAWSPALAGGNEQFF.

The chain combines TRBV19 with TRBJ1-5, with no clear D. Trimming took 8 bases from V and 4 from J, leaving 12 bases between them. CDR3 size: 13 residues. Germline V lookup: CDR1 LNHDA, CDR2 SQIVND (reference sequence). CDR3 in amino acids: CASHPGWNQPQHF. CDR3 in DNA: TGTGCCAGTCATCCGGGATGGAATCAGCCCCAGCATTTT.

This chain joins TRBV18 and TRBJ1-1, with 7 bases matching TRBD1. Germline values: CDR1 KGHSH, CDR2 LQKENI. The length of the CDR3 is 15 residues. Trimming removed 3 bases from V and 5 bases from J; junction bases left unmatched: 9. This chain's CDR3 is CASSPSQTGDTEAFF. The CDR3 DNA reads as TGTGCCAGCTCACCTTCGCAAACAGGGGATACTGAAGCTTTCTTT.

The rearrangement links TRBV19 to TRBJ1-1; D unresolved. The CDR3 totals 15 residues. V gave up 4 bases and J gave up 5 bases, with 17 bases separating them. Germline V gene lookup returns CDR1 LNHDA and CDR2 SQIVND (reference sequence). The chain's CDR3 is CASSRDPRFGTEAFF. CDR3 DNA: TGTGCCAGTAGTAGAGACCCCCGTTTTGGGACTGAAGCTTTCTTT.

The V call is TRBV10-2, the J call TRBJ2-5; no firm D call. The end of the DNA fits TRBJ2-7 better, so the J call may be wrong. The CDR3 has 13 amino acids. Germline V gene data show CDR1 as WSHSY and CDR2 as SAAADI. The CDR3 nucleotides read TGCGCCAGCAGAGAATCGGGCCTCTACGAGCAGTACTTC. Translating it yields CASRESGLYEQYF.

CDR3 protein: CASWGSGSNTGELFF. The CDR3 region has the DNA TGCGCCAGCTGGGGATCCGGAAGCAACACCGGGGAGCTGTTTTTT. V is TRBV10-1 and J is TRBJ2-2, with unresolved D. CDR3 length: 15 amino acids. Germline lookup yields CDR1 WNHNN and CDR2 SYGVQD (reference sequence). V lost 8 bases and J 2 bases, leaving 15 bases between the germline ends.

The chain carries TRBV7-6 and TRBJ1-2, with a possible D match to TRBD1 (5 bases). The V end lost 3 bases, the J end lost 0 bases, and 14 bases lay between the germline ends. Germline V gene lookup returns CDR1 SGHVS and CDR2 FNYEAQ. The CDR3 has 16 residues. The CDR3 sequence: CASSFEYQGSNYGYTF. CDR3 bases: TGTGCCAGCAGCTTTGAATATCAGGGTTCTAACTATGGCTACACCTTC. Complete variable domain (other parts from reference TRBV7-6 and TRBJ1-2): GAGVSQSPRYKVTKRGQDVALRCDPISGHVSLYWYRQALGQGPEFLTYFNYEAQQDKSGLPNDRFSAERPEGSISTLTIQRTEQRDSAMYRCASSFEYQGSNYGYTFGSGTRLTVV.

V usage is TRBV6-1 and J usage is TRBJ1-1; a possible D gene is TRBD1 (6 bases). The CDR3 covers 14 residues. Trimming cost V 8 bases and J 1 base, with 14 bases left between them. CDR1 is MNHNS and CDR2 is SASEGT in the germline V gene. CDR3 sequence: CASDFGQSNTEAFF. The CDR3 DNA sequence: TGTGCCAGCGACTTTGGACAGTCGAACACTGAAGCTTTCTTT.

This rearrangement joins TRBV23-1 to TRBJ1-2, with D possibly TRBD1 on 5 matching bases. TRBV23-1 is filed as an ORF, its function uncertain. V was clipped by 0 bases and J by 3 bases, with 5 bases between them. CDR3 length: 13 residues. The CDR3 sequence is CASSQSGDYGYTF. CDR3 nucleotides: TGCGCCAGCAGTCAATCGGGGGACTATGGCTACACCTTC.

This chain uses TRBV10-1 with TRBJ1-5; 8 bases agree with TRBD1. Losses at the gene ends were 6 bases for V and 1 base for J; bases not matched to a gene: 5. In germline, CDR1 is WNHNN, CDR2 SYGVQD (reference sequence). The CDR3 contains 15 residues. The CDR3 here is CASRWTGWSNQPQHF. Written as DNA, the CDR3 is TGCGCCAGCAGATGGACAGGGTGGAGCAATCAGCCCCAGCATTTT.

This chain joins TRBV30 and TRBJ1-1; 7 bases align to TRBD1. In germline, CDR1 is GTSNPN, CDR2 SVGIG (reference sequence). Trimming at V came to 6 bases and at J to 3 bases, leaving 13 bases not matched to a gene. The CDR3 has 15 amino acids. This CDR3 is CACQNPRDSHTEAFF. CDR3 nucleotides: TGTGCCTGCCAAAACCCCCGGGACAGCCACACTGAAGCTTTCTTT.

The chain uses TRBV6-5 and TRBJ2-3; TRBD2 aligns across 9 bases. J gave up 0 bases and V 6 bases, and 4 bases lay outside the gene matches. The CDR3 totals 15 residues. CDR1 is MNHEY, CDR2 SVGAGI, per germline. The CDR3 DNA sequence: TGTGCCAGCAGACGACTAGCGGCCAGCACAGATACGCAGTATTTT. It translates to CASRRLAASTDTQYF.

The chain links TRBV5-1 to TRBJ1-1; no definite D call. Trimming stripped 8 bases from V and 5 bases from J, with 13 bases between. Germline values: CDR1 SGHRS, CDR2 YFSETQ. This CDR3 spans 12 amino acids. This CDR3 is CASTFSGTEAFF. The CDR3, as DNA: TGCGCCAGTACGTTCAGCGGGACTGAAGCTTTCTTT.

J is TRBJ1-1 and V is TRBV14, with a weak D call TRBD1 (5 bases). The CDR3 extends over 14 amino acids. Trimming shortened V by 1 base and J by 7 bases, and 13 bases separated the two germline ends. Looked up from germline, CDR1 is SGHDN and CDR2 is FVKESK. The CDR3 is CASSQVGVVNEAFF. The CDR3 DNA is TGTGCCAGCAGCCAAGTGGGGGTAGTAAATGAAGCTTTCTTT. Based on the CDR3 plus reference TRBV14 and TRBJ1-1, the full variable domain is EAGVTQFPSHSVIEKGQTVTLRCDPISGHDNLYWYRRVMGKEIKFLLHFVKESKQDESGMPNNRFLAERTGGTYSTLKVQPAELEDSGVYFCASSQVGVVNEAFFGQGTRLTVV.